These 5 T cell receptor beta chains originate from one sample sequenced in a study of T cells after yellow fever vaccination (dated by TCRdb to the late 2010s). Libraries were prepared through 5' RACE. Sequencing was carried out with an Illumina HiSeq 2500. TCRdb reanalyzed the raw reads on its own, using fastp at Q25 for trimming and MiXCR for clone calling, and kept in-frame beta chains. Identical CDR3 protein sequences are pooled into one entry, listed with their most common genes and DNA. The sample includes 250,000 to 350,000 distinct CDR3 sequences, with around 6.8% observed a single time. The ten largest clones capture roughly a sixth of the sample. The label giving this sample's treatment or condition can be read as: live attenuated yellow fever vaccine strain. The sample in question was PBMCs, obtained about 49 days after the first yellow fever vaccination. The receptors derive from a man aged 18 to 29 who received the YFV17D yellow fever vaccine.

This clonotype came up a few times. The J gene is TRBJ2-1, the V gene TRBV6-1; D gene unclear. Trimming removed 6 bases at V and 6 bases at J, with 12 bases between. CDR1 MNHNS and CDR2 SASEGT come from the germline V gene. This CDR3 has 13 amino acids. The CDR3 loop reads CASRTKLSNEQFF. The CDR3 nucleotides read TGTGCCAGCAGAACAAAACTCAGCAATGAGCAGTTCTTC.

This clonotype was found a few times. The chain carries TRBV6-5 and TRBJ1-1; D gene ambiguous. The germline V and J ends were trimmed by 0 bases and 4 bases, with 15 bases remaining between them. The CDR3 covers 16 residues. Germline V gives CDR1 MNHEY, CDR2 SVGAGI. The CDR3 loop is CASSYSTLRPITEAFF. CDR3 in DNA: TGTGCCAGCAGTTACTCGACTCTACGCCCGATCACTGAAGCTTTCTTT.

The table lists this clonotype with many counts. This chain connects TRBV29-1 to TRBJ2-5, with D uncertain. The CDR3 is made up of 15 amino acids. The V end lost 8 bases, the J end lost 0 bases, and 19 bases lay between the germline ends. In germline, CDR1 is SQVTM, CDR2 ANQGSEA. Written as DNA, the CDR3 is TGCAGCTCCACCTTCCTTTACGGTCACCAAGAGACCCAGTACTTC. Translating gives CSSTFLYGHQETQYF.

This rearrangement joins TRBV27 to TRBJ1-1; D ambiguous. The CDR3 consists of 14 residues. Trimming pared 5 bases from V and 0 bases from J, leaving 10 bases between. Germline V gene data show CDR1 as MNHEY and CDR2 as SMNVEV (reference sequence). The CDR3 loop is CASSPLGMNTEAFF. The CDR3 DNA sequence: TGTGCCAGCAGTCCACTAGGCATGAACACTGAAGCTTTCTTT.

About this clonotype itself: This could be a read error, since a much larger clone is one nucleotide away. V is TRBV12-3 or TRBV12-4 and J is TRBJ2-5; 14 bases agree with TRBD2. The length of the CDR3 is 14 residues. The trim removed 5 bases at V and 11 bases at J, leaving 7 bases unmatched. The CDR3 bases are TGTGCCAGCAGTCCGGGACTAGCGGGGGACCAGCAGTACTTC. It specifies CASSPGLAGDQQYF.